This T cell receptor (beta chain) was observed in a study of CD8 T cells in Susac syndrome. TEMRA cells were FACS-enriched, unlike CD8+ and CD4+ T cells, which were negatively isolated. Random hexamers were used to reverse transcribe the RNA input (about 0.5 to 1 ug). Amplification of TCR beta CDR3 was carried out by immunoSEQ multiplex PCR, which covered 54 Vbeta and 13 Jbeta segments. One entry per CDR3 protein results from TCRdb running MiXCR on the immunoSEQ multiplex PCR reads. The profile shows around 130,000 distinct CDR3 sequences, approximately 94% of them singletons. Per germline, CDR1 SGHNT and CDR2 YYREEE (reference sequence). The CDR3 totals 17 residues. V shed 4 bases, J shed 4 bases, and the junction held 15 bases outside the gene matches.

Sequenced sample: CD4+ T cells from PBMCs. The chain joins TRBV5-4 to TRBJ1-2; 8 bases line up with TRBD1. The TCR originated in a human donor with multiple sclerosis. CDR3 amino acids: CASSQPGQEGSSYGYTF. CDR3 in DNA: TGTGCCAGCAGCCAACCGGGACAGGAGGGATCCAGCTATGGCTACACCTTC.